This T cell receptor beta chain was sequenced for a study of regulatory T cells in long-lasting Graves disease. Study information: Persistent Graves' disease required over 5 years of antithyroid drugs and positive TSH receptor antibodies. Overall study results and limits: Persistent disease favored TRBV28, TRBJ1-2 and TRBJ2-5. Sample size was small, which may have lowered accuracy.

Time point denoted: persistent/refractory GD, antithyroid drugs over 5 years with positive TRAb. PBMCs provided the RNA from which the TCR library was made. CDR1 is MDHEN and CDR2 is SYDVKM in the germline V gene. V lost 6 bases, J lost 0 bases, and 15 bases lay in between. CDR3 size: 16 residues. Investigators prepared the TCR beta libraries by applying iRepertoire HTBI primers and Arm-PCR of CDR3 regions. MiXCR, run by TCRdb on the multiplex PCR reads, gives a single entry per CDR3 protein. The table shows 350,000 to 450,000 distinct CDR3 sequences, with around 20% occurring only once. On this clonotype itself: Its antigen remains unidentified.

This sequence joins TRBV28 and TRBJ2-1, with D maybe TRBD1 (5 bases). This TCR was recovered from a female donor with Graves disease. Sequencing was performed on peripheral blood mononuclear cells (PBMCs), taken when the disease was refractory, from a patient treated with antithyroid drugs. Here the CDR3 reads CASSAQGLGSYNEQFF. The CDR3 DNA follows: TGTGCCAGCAGCGCGCAGGGCCTCGGCTCCTACAATGAGCAGTTCTTC. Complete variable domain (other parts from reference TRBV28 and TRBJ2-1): DVKVTQSSRYLVKRTGEKVFLECVQDMDHENMFWYRQDPGLGLRLIYFSYDVKMKEKGDIPEGYSVSREKKERFSLILESASTNQTSMYLCASSAQGLGSYNEQFFGPGTRLTVL.